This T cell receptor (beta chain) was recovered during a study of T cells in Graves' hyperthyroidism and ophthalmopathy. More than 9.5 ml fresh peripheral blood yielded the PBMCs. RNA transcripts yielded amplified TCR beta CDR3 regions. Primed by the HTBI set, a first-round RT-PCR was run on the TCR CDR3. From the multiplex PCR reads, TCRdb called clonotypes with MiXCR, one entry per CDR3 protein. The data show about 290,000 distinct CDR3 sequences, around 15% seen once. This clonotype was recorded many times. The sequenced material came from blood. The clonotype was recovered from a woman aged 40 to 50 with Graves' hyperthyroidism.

The CDR3 loop is CASTEGANTGELFF. Written as DNA, the CDR3 is TGTGCCAGCACTGAGGGGGCGAACACCGGGGAGCTGTTTTTT. V gene TRBV2 combines with J gene TRBJ2-2; tentative D call: TRBD1 (6 bases). There are 14 residues in the CDR3. The V gene lost 7 bases and the J gene lost 0 bases, with 9 bases spanning the gap. Germline V lookup: CDR1 SNHLY, CDR2 FYNNEI.